This entry features one T cell receptor beta chain sequence. The data are from a study of cytomegalovirus exposure and HLA in healthy donors. The PCR employed 60 Vbeta primers together with 13 Jbeta primers. TCRdb's copy holds only in-frame clones and misses some; the assay was immunoSEQ multiplex PCR. The ten top clones account for approximately 16%, within a sample of 63,000 or so clones. Trimming left V 0 bases short and J 0 bases short, with 6 bases between. Germline V gene sequence: CDR1 SGHTA, CDR2 FQGTGA. The CDR3 length is 15 residues. Regarding donors, all were healthy bone marrow donors. The sequenced sample was PBMCs. This TCR was recovered from a boy younger than 18 in good health and CMV-seronegative. The chain combines TRBV7-3 with TRBJ2-1; D not resolved. The CDR3 coding sequence is TGTGCCAGCAGCTTAACCGAGCTCTCCTACAATGAGCAGTTCTTC. Protein sequence: CASSLTELSYNEQFF.